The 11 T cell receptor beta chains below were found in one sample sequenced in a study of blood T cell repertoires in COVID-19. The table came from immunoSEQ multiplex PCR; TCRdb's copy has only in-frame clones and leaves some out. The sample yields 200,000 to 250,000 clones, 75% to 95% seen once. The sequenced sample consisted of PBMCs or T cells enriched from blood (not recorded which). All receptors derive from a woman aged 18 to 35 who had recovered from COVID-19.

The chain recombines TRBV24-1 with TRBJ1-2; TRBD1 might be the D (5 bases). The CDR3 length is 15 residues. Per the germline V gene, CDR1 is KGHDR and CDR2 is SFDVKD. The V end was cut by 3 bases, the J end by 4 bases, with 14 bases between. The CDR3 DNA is TGTGCCACCAGTGATCGGGGGACGGAAGTCTATGGCTACACCTTC. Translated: CATSDRGTEVYGYTF.

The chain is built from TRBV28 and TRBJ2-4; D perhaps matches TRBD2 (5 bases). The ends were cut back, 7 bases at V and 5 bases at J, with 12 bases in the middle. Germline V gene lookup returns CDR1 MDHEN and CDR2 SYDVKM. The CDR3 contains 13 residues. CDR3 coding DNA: TGTGCCAGCAATGGCGGGCCGGAAAACATTCAGTACTTC. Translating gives CASNGGPENIQYF. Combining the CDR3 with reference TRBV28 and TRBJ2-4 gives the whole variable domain DVKVTQSSRYLVKRTGEKVFLECVQDMDHENMFWYRQDPGLGLRLIYFSYDVKMKEKGDIPEGYSVSREKKERFSLILESASTNQTSMYLCASNGGPENIQYFGAGTRLSVL.

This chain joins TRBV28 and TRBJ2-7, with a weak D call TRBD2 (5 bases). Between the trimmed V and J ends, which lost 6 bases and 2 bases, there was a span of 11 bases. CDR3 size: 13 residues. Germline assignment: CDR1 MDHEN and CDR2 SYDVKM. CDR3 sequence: CASSPMRAYEQYF. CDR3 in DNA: TGTGCCAGCAGCCCCATGCGGGCCTACGAGCAGTACTTC.

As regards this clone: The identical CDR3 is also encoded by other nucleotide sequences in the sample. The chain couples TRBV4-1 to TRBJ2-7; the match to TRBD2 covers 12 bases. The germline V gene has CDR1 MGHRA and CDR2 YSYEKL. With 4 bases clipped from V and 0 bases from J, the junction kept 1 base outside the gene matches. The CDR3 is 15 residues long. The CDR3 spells CASSPLAGGSYEQYF. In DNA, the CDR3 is TGCGCCAGCAGCCCACTAGCGGGGGGCTCCTACGAGCAGTACTTC.

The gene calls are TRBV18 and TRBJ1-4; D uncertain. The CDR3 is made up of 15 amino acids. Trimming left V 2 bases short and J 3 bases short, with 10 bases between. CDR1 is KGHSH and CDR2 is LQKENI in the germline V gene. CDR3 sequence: CASSPVNRANEKLFF. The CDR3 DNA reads TGTGCCAGCTCACCAGTCAACCGGGCTAATGAAAAACTGTTTTTT.

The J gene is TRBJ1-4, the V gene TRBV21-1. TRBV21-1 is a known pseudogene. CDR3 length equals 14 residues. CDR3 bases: TGTGCCAGCAGCCCGGGGGGCTTAGATGAAAAACTGTTTTTT. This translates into CASSPGGLDEKLFF.

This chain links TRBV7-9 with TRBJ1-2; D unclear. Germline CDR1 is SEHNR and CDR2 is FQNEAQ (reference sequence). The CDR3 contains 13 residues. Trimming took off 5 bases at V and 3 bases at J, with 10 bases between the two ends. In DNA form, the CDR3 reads TGTGCCAGCAGCCCCACAGATCACTATGGCTACACCTTC. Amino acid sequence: CASSPTDHYGYTF. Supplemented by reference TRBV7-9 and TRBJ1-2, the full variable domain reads DTGVSQNPRHKITKRGQNVTFRCDPISEHNRLYWYRQTLGQGPEFLTYFQNEAQLEKSRLLSDRFSAERPKGSFSTLEIQRTEQGDSAMYLCASSPTDHYGYTFGSGTRLTVV.

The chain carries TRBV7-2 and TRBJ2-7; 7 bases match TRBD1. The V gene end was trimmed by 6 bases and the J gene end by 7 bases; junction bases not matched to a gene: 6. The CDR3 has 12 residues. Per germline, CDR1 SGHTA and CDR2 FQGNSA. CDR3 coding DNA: TGTGCCAGCAGTTACAGGGGTGCGGAGCAGTACTTC. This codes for CASSYRGAEQYF. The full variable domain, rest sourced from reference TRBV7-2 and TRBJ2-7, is GAGVSQSPSNKVTEKGKDVELRCDPISGHTALYWYRQSLGQGLEFLIYFQGNSAPDKSGLPSDRFSAERTGGSVSTLTIQRTQQEDSAVYLCASSYRGAEQYFGPGTRLTVT.

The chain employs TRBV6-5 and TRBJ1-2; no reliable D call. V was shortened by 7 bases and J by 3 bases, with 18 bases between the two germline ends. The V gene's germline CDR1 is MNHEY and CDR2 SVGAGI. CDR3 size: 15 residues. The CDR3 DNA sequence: TGTGCCAGCACACCTCATGGCGGCTTAGACTATGGCTACACCTTC. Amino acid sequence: CASTPHGGLDYGYTF.

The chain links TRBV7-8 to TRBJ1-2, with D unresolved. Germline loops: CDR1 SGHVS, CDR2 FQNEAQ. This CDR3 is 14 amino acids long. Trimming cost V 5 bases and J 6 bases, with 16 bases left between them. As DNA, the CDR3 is TGTGCCAGCAGCGGTGGACGGGGAGGGCATGGCTACACCTTC. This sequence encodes CASSGGRGGHGYTF. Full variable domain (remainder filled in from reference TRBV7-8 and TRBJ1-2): GAGVSQSPRYKVAKRGQDVALRCDPISGHVSLFWYQQALGQGPEFLTYFQNEAQLDKSGLPSDRFFAERPEGSVSTLKIQRTQQEDSAVYLCASSGGRGGHGYTFGSGTRLTVV.

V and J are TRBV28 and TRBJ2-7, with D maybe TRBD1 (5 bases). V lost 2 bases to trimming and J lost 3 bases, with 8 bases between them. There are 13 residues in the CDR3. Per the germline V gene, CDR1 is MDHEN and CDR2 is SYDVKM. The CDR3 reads CASSLTGYYEQYF. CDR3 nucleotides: TGTGCCAGCAGTTTAACAGGATACTACGAGCAGTACTTC. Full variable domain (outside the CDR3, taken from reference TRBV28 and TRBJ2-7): DVKVTQSSRYLVKRTGEKVFLECVQDMDHENMFWYRQDPGLGLRLIYFSYDVKMKEKGDIPEGYSVSREKKERFSLILESASTNQTSMYLCASSLTGYYEQYFGPGTRLTVT.